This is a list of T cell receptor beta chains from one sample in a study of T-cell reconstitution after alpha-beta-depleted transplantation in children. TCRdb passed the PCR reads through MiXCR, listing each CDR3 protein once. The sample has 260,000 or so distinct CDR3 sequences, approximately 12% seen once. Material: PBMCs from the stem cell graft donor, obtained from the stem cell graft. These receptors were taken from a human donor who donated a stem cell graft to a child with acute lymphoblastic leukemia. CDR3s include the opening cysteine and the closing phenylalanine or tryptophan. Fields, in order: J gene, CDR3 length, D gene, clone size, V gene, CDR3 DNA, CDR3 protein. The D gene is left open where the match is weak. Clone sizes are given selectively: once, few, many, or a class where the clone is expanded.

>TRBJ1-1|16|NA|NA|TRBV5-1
TGCGCCAGCAGCTTGGGAGTGGCCAGGGGGAACACTGAAGCTTTCTTT
CASSLGVARGNTEAFF
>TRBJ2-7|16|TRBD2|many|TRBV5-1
TGCGCCAGCAGCCCAGGACTAGCGCCCAGCTCCTACGAGCAGTACTTC
CASSPGLAPSSYEQYF
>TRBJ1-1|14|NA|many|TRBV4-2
TGTGCCAGCAGCCAAGATCGGGGGATGGGAGAAGCTTTCTTT
CASSQDRGMGEAFF
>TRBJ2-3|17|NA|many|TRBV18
TGTGCCAGCTCACGTACTCAGTCGGTCTCGATCACAGATACGCAGTATTTT
CASSRTQSVSITDTQYF
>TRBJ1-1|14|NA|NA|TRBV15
TGTGCCACCAGCAGGGACTTCCCGGGACCTGAAGCTTTCTTT
CATSRDFPGPEAFF
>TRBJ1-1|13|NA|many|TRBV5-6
TGTGCCAGCAGCTCGGGGGCGTGGGCTGAAGCTTTCTTT
CASSSGAWAEAFF
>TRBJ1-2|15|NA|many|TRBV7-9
TGTGCCAGCAGCGACGACACGGGAGGGACCTATGGCTACACCTTC
CASSDDTGGTYGYTF
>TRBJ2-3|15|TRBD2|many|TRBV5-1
TGCGCCAGCACCACCTATTCGCGGGGGGGAGATACGCAGTATTTT
CASTTYSRGGDTQYF
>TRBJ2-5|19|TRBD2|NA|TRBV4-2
TGTGCCAGCAGCCAAGATGGGACTAGCGGGGGGCTGGTACAAGAGACCCAGTACTTC
CASSQDGTSGGLVQETQYF
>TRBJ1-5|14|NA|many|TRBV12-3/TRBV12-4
TGTGCCAGCAGTCCCACTGTCAGATATCAGCCCCAGCATTTT
CASSPTVRYQPQHF